This is a list of T cell receptor beta chains from one sample in a study of cytomegalovirus exposure and HLA in healthy donors. The data were produced by immunoSEQ multiplex PCR, yet TCRdb's version contains in-frame clones alone and is incomplete. The sample consists of around 150,000 clones, about 80% of them appearing once. The sequenced sample consisted of PBMCs. The receptors stem from a woman in her 50s in good health and CMV-seropositive. The CDR3 runs from the conserved cysteine through the conserved F or W. A D gene is named only where the DNA matches it firmly. Rows give clone size only sometimes, using once, few, many, or a class for an expanded clone.

d_gene | abundance | j_gene | v_gene | CDR3aa | CDR3nt
NA | NA | TRBJ1-2 | TRBV6-6 | CASSYPQSAYGYTF | TGTGCCAGCAGTTACCCACAGTCTGCCTATGGCTACACCTTC
NA | once | TRBJ2-3 | TRBV6-1 | CASKRADYLTDTQYF | TGTGCCAGTAAAAGAGCGGACTACCTCACAGATACGCAGTATTTT
NA | NA | TRBJ1-5 | TRBV6-1 | CASSDLVRQASRFSNQPQHF | TGTGCCAGCAGTGATTTGGTCCGACAGGCGTCTAGGTTTAGCAATCAGCCCCAGCATTTT
NA | few | TRBJ2-3 | TRBV9 | CASSSPGNADTQYF | TGTGCCAGCAGCTCCCCGGGGAACGCAGATACGCAGTATTTT
NA | NA | TRBJ1-1 | TRBV9 | CASSVTGSTEAFF | TGTGCCAGCAGCGTAACAGGGAGCACTGAAGCTTTCTTT
NA | once | TRBJ1-1 | TRBV6-1 | CASTEQSNTEAFF | TGTGCCAGCACAGAACAGTCGAACACTGAAGCTTTCTTT
TRBD1 | NA | TRBJ1-1 | TRBV6-1 | CASSDRVLNTEAFF | TGTGCCAGCAGCGACAGGGTCCTGAACACTGAAGCTTTCTTT
NA | NA | TRBJ1-2 | TRBV28 | CATYDRRDYGYTF | TGTGCCACCTACGACAGGCGGGACTATGGCTACACCTTC
NA | NA | TRBJ1-2 | TRBV21-1 | CASSKELRDSGF | TGTGCCAGCAGCAAAGAGCTTAGAGACAGTGGGTTC
NA | NA | TRBJ2-1 | TRBV4-2 | CASSPRTAQGSYNEQFF | TGTGCCAGCAGCCCAAGGACAGCCCAGGGCTCCTACAATGAGCAGTTCTTC
NA | NA | TRBJ1-5 | TRBV2 | CASSERGRGGYQPQHF | TGTGCCAGCAGTGAACGGGGTAGGGGGGGATATCAGCCCCAGCATTTT
TRBD2 | NA | TRBJ2-3 | TRBV6-1 | CASREPGLGNTQYF | TGTGCCAGCAGGGAGCCGGGACTAGGCAATACGCAGTATTTT
NA | NA | TRBJ2-7 | TRBV7-6 | CASSLEEYPYGEQYF | TGTGCCAGCAGCTTAGAGGAGTATCCCTACGGGGAGCAGTACTTC
NA | NA | TRBJ2-1 | TRBV19 | CASRIQGRPSNEQFF | TGTGCCAGTAGGATCCAGGGGCGCCCGTCCAATGAGCAGTTCTTC
NA | NA | TRBJ2-3 | TRBV29-1 | CSVWYWEGTDTQYF | TGCAGCGTTTGGTACTGGGAGGGCACAGATACGCAGTATTTT
NA | NA | TRBJ1-5 | TRBV5-5 | CASSPLLSNQPQHF | TGTGCCAGCAGCCCTCTTTTGAGCAATCAGCCCCAGCATTTT
TRBD1 | NA | TRBJ2-5 | TRBV7-2 | CASRVRGDRVLETQYF | TGTGCCAGCAGAGTCCGGGGCGACAGGGTTCTTGAGACCCAGTACTTC
NA | NA | TRBJ2-1 | TRBV5-5 | CASSLEGQLYNEQFF | TGTGCCAGCAGCTTGGAGGGGCAGTTGTACAATGAGCAGTTCTTC
NA | NA | TRBJ1-2 | TRBV30 | CAWSVPSYGYTF | TGTGCCTGGAGTGTCCCGAGTTATGGCTACACCTTC
TRBD2 | NA | TRBJ2-7 | TRBV4-1 | CASSQERTSGEPFRQYF | TGCGCCAGCAGCCAGGAAAGGACTAGCGGGGAGCCATTTCGGCAGTACTTC
TRBD1 | NA | TRBJ1-4 | TRBV28 | CASTRQGVFEKLFF | TGTGCCAGCACCCGACAGGGGGTGTTTGAAAAACTGTTTTTT
NA | few | TRBJ1-5 | TRBV23-1 | CARVNLNRVCNQPQHF | TGCGCCAGGGTTAACCTTAACAGGGTATGTAATCAGCCCCAGCATTTT
NA | few | TRBJ2-1 | TRBV29-1 | CSVLLRRDGRSYNEQFF | TGCAGCGTTTTATTGAGGCGGGACGGAAGATCCTACAATGAGCAGTTCTTC
NA | NA | TRBJ2-5 | TRBV5-1 | CASSTSGGQETQYF | TGCGCCAGCAGCACCTCCGGGGGCCAAGAGACCCAGTACTTC
NA | NA | TRBJ1-1 | TRBV10-1 | CASSESTSEAFF | TGCGCCAGCAGTGAGTCTACGAGTGAAGCTTTCTTT
NA | NA | TRBJ1-2 | TRBV6-5 | CASSYVQGYGYAF | TGTGCCAGCAGTTACGTCCAGGGCTATGGCTACGCCTTC
TRBD2 | NA | TRBJ2-5 | TRBV5-1 | CASSFPAGEETQYF | TGCGCCAGCAGCTTCCCAGCGGGGGAAGAGACCCAGTACTTC
NA | NA | TRBJ2-1 | TRBV19 | CASSNGANTNNEQFF | TGTGCCAGTAGTAATGGGGCCAACACGAACAATGAGCAGTTCTTC
TRBD1 | NA | TRBJ1-2 | TRBV25-1 | CASKGTGTQGYTF | TGTGCCAGCAAGGGGACAGGGACACAGGGCTACACCTTC
NA | NA | TRBJ1-1 | TRBV7-7 | CASSPRGNTEAFF | TGTGCTAGCAGCCCCCGGGGGAACACTGAAGCTTTCTTT
TRBD1 | NA | TRBJ1-5 | TRBV12-5 | CASGTGGDNQPQHF | TGTGCTAGTGGTACAGGGGGAGACAATCAGCCCCAGCATTTT
NA | NA | TRBJ1-2 | TRBV27 | CASRQQGSWGYTF | TGTGCCAGCAGGCAACAGGGCTCTTGGGGCTACACCTTC
TRBD1 | NA | TRBJ2-7 | TRBV7-2 | CASSSTGGNEQYF | TGTGCCAGCAGCTCGACAGGGGGAAACGAGCAGTACTTC
NA | NA | TRBJ2-7 | TRBV5-1 | CASSSQGEQYF | TGCGCCAGCAGCTCGCAGGGTGAGCAGTACTTC
TRBD1 | NA | TRBJ1-2 | TRBV6-1 | CASSETGTAILPGYYGYTF | TGTGCCAGCAGTGAGACCGGGACAGCAATCCTCCCCGGGTACTATGGCTACACCTTC
TRBD2 | NA | TRBJ2-1 | TRBV7-2 | CASSPGLERDEQFF | TGTGCCAGCAGTCCCGGACTAGAGCGGGATGAGCAGTTCTTC
TRBD1 | once | TRBJ2-4 | TRBV27 | CASSLVQGANIQYF | TGTGCCAGCAGTTTGGTACAGGGGGCAAACATTCAGTACTTC
TRBD1 | NA | TRBJ2-1 | TRBV5-1 | CASSLDRVGYNEQFF | TGCGCCAGCAGCTTAGACAGGGTTGGCTACAATGAGCAGTTCTTC
NA | NA | TRBJ1-2 | TRBV18 | CASSPQGNEGYTF | TGTGCCAGCTCACCACAGGGGAATGAAGGCTACACCTTC
TRBD1 | NA | TRBJ1-4 | TRBV28 | CASSSQGANEKLFF | TGTGCCAGCAGTTCCCAGGGGGCGAATGAAAAACTGTTTTTT
TRBD2 | NA | TRBJ2-1 | TRBV4-3 | CASSHLAGGGYNEQFF | TGCGCCAGCAGCCATCTAGCGGGGGGGGGATACAATGAGCAGTTCTTC
NA | once | TRBJ1-2 | TRBV2 | CASTSQFPYGYTF | TGTGCCAGCACTAGTCAATTTCCCTATGGCTACACCTTC
TRBD2 | NA | TRBJ2-7 | TRBV7-2 | CASSLGLGGLAGDTYEQYF | TGTGCCAGCAGCTTAGGTCTGGGGGGACTAGCGGGGGATACCTACGAGCAGTACTTC
TRBD2 | NA | TRBJ2-5 | TRBV7-8 | CASSLRLAGVRETQYF | TGTGCCAGCAGCTTAAGACTGGCGGGAGTCAGAGAGACCCAGTACTTC
TRBD1 | few | TRBJ1-2 | TRBV5-5 | CASTQGQGAYGYTF | TGTGCCAGCACTCAGGGACAGGGGGCCTATGGCTACACCTTC
NA | NA | TRBJ1-2 | TRBV5-1 | CASSQGLDYGYTF | TGCGCCAGCAGTCAAGGACTCGACTATGGCTACACCTTC
NA | NA | TRBJ1-3 | TRBV10-3 | CAISGKKGEAGNTIYF | TGTGCCATCAGTGGGAAGAAGGGGGAAGCGGGAAACACCATATATTTT
NA | NA | TRBJ2-7 | TRBV25-1 | CASSARTAYEQYF | TGTGCCAGCAGTGCCCGGACAGCCTACGAGCAGTACTTC
TRBD1 | few | TRBJ1-3 | TRBV7-9 | CASSSGQGNTIYF | TGTGCCAGCAGCTCGGGACAGGGAAACACCATATATTTT
TRBD1 | NA | TRBJ1-1 | TRBV10-1 | CASQLDRGDAEAFF | TGCGCCAGCCAGCTCGACAGGGGTGATGCTGAAGCTTTCTTT
NA | NA | TRBJ2-1 | TRBV30 | CAWSVGQGYRNEQFF | TGTGCCTGGAGTGTCGGGCAGGGGTACCGCAATGAGCAGTTCTTC
TRBD2 | NA | TRBJ2-1 | TRBV5-6 | CASSGGVSGNYNEQFF | TGTGCCAGCAGCGGAGGGGTGAGCGGGAACTACAATGAGCAGTTCTTC
NA | NA | TRBJ1-2 | TRBV28 | CASSQSGYGYTF | TGTGCCAGCAGTCAGAGCGGCTATGGCTACACCTTC
TRBD1 | NA | TRBJ1-2 | TRBV6-5 | CATTGTGAIYGYTF | TGTGCCACTACTGGGACAGGGGCCATCTATGGCTACACCTTC
TRBD2 | few | TRBJ2-7 | TRBV6-6 | CASSRGGEIGYF | TGTGCCAGCAGCCGCGGGGGGGAGATTGGCTACTTC